One TCR beta chain is described in this entry. It has no known antigen specificity. The sequencing machine was an Illumina HiSeq 2000. TCR beta cDNA libraries were prepared using 5'RACE template switching, which introduced a universal primer site and unique molecular identifiers. Priming for cDNA synthesis came from the TCR beta constant segment, and two successive PCR amplification steps followed. On the study's bioinformatics: MIGEC handled demultiplexing of the reads and grouping by UMI, while MiTCR was used to assemble and quantify clonotypes. To exclude erroneous sequences, only TCR cDNA sequences supported by at least two reads were retained. The tcR package was used for downstream repertoire analysis, with clonotypes matched between fractions based on CDR3 nucleotide sequence plus V segment. VDJmatch was used to annotate antigen specificity against VDJdb, with one amino acid substitution in CDR3 permitted. After the reads were reprocessed by TCRdb, one entry was made per CDR3 protein sequence, with no DNA. It is TCRdb's table, rather than the study itself, that gives the V and J calls and clone size. The table for this sample lists around 380,000 distinct CDR3 sequences. The ten largest make up around 10% of the sample.

Via the germline V gene (reference sequence), CDR1 is SEHNR and CDR2 FQNEAQ. From cysteine to phenylalanine, the CDR3 is 18 amino acids long. The record lacks a DNA sequence. This sample stems from a study of T cells expressing NK-cell markers (dated by TCRdb to the early 2020s). Notes on the research overall: TCR beta-chain repertoires were profiled in sorted CD3+CD56+NKG2C+, CD3+CD56+NKG2C- and CD3+CD56-NKG2C+ T-cell subsets from several donors. Sequencing of the libraries produced 2 x 150 bp reads on Illumina HiSeq 2000/2500, MiSeq or NextSeq. The eight sequenced donors were randomly selected healthy volunteers, three men and five women. Of the eight sequenced donors, seven were found to be HCMV-seropositive and one was found to be HCMV-seronegative.

To determine HCMV serostatus, a commercial ELISA kit was used to detect HCMV-specific IgG in serum. Peripheral blood mononuclear cells were isolated from blood by Ficoll density gradient centrifugation. The research as a whole found: Those dominant clonotypes were again the most abundant among CD3+CD56-NKG2C+ cells in a few donors, at about 25-65%. Whether the expanded NKG2C-expressing T cell clones were specific for HCMV antigens was left unclear. In more than five donors, the dominant CD3+CD56+NKG2C+ clonotypes ranked among the top 10 CD8+ clonotypes, making up roughly 1.0-8% of CD8+ T cells.

The chain couples TRBV7-9 to TRBJ2-6; no DNA is available, so the TRBD1 call from TCRdb remains unchecked. Material for sequencing was blood T cells: a sorted CD56 or NKG2C T cell subset, CD4+ or CD8+ T cells, or bulk PBMC T cells (not recorded which). The sequence derives from a woman between 50 and 59 years old in good health. Donor details come from another sample of the same person, matched by shared clones. The CDR3 protein sequence reads: CASSQRKQGWAGANVLTF.